This TCR beta chain originates from a study of blood T cell repertoires in COVID-19. Study at large: The cDNA or gDNA used as material had been derived from T cells, B-cell-depleted T cells, or PBMCs.

The repertoire was sequenced with immunoSEQ multiplex PCR; TCRdb's copy has only in-frame clones and lacks some. Of fewer than 60,000 clones in the sample, about four fifths were seen once. Germline V CDR1 and CDR2: LNHDA, SQIVND (reference sequence). The CDR3 spans 15 residues. V trimming: 1 base; J trimming: 0 bases; junction bases outside the gene matches: 3. The chain has TRBV19 and TRBJ2-7; 7 bases are a match to TRBD1. The sequence was collected from a human donor in a cohort sampled during active COVID-19. The sequencing input was peripheral blood. The CDR3 DNA reads TGTGCCAGTAGTATAGTAGGGGACAGCTCCTACGAGCAGTACTTC. This sequence encodes CASSIVGDSSYEQYF.